This is a list of T cell receptor beta chains from one sample in a study of blood T cell repertoires in COVID-19. Assay used: immunoSEQ multiplex PCR; TCRdb lists only in-frame clones, some missing. The profile shows approximately 70,000 clones, about 91% of them singletons. Sequenced: peripheral blood. All receptors come from a woman between 55 and 75 years old with active COVID-19. CDR3s include the opening cysteine and the closing phenylalanine or tryptophan. The D gene is left open where the match is weak. Size is omitted from some rows. Given values are once, few, many or a class for expanded clones.

d_gene: .
abundance: .
j_gene: TRBJ2-7
v_gene: TRBV6-2/TRBV6-3
CDR3nt: TGTGCCAGCACCCCCATTTTAGGGGGCTCCTACGAGCAGTACTTC
CDR3aa: CASTPILGGSYEQYF

d_gene: .
abundance: .
j_gene: TRBJ2-7
v_gene: TRBV12-3/TRBV12-4
CDR3nt: TGTGCCAGCAGTGAGGACAGCCGCGAGCAGTACTTC
CDR3aa: CASSEDSREQYF

d_gene: TRBD1
abundance: .
j_gene: TRBJ2-7
v_gene: TRBV5-1
CDR3nt: TGCGCCAGCAGCTTGGGGACAGGGGCCTCCTCCTACGAGCAGTACTTC
CDR3aa: CASSLGTGASSYEQYF

d_gene: TRBD1
abundance: once
j_gene: TRBJ1-4
v_gene: TRBV2
CDR3nt: TGTGCCAGCGCGCGTGGACAGGGGAATGAAAAACTGTTTTTT
CDR3aa: CASARGQGNEKLFF

d_gene: TRBD1
abundance: .
j_gene: TRBJ2-5
v_gene: TRBV11-2
CDR3nt: TGTGCCAGCAGCGCTCACGGGGGGACAGGGGTCCAAGAGACCCAGTACTTC
CDR3aa: CASSAHGGTGVQETQYF

d_gene: TRBD1
abundance: .
j_gene: TRBJ1-2
v_gene: TRBV28
CDR3nt: TGTGCCAGCAGACCCTCGTCAGGGGGCGCAGCCGGCTACACCTTC
CDR3aa: CASRPSSGGAAGYTF

d_gene: .
abundance: .
j_gene: TRBJ1-1
v_gene: TRBV10-2
CDR3nt: TGCGCCAGCATTACCGGGACTGAAGCTTTCTTT
CDR3aa: CASITGTEAFF

d_gene: .
abundance: few
j_gene: TRBJ1-1
v_gene: TRBV6-5
CDR3nt: TGTGCCAGCAGTCCTACCCCCGGCGGCACTGAAGCTTTCTTT
CDR3aa: CASSPTPGGTEAFF

d_gene: TRBD1
abundance: .
j_gene: TRBJ2-3
v_gene: TRBV5-4
CDR3nt: TGTGCCAGCAGCTCCGACAGGGTCAAGACAGATACGCAGTATTTT
CDR3aa: CASSSDRVKTDTQYF

d_gene: .
abundance: .
j_gene: TRBJ2-5
v_gene: TRBV3-1/TRBV3-2
CDR3nt: TGTGCCAGCACCGGAGGGGCAAGAGAGACCCAGTACTTC
CDR3aa: CASTGGARETQYF

d_gene: .
abundance: .
j_gene: TRBJ1-2
v_gene: TRBV19
CDR3nt: TGTGCCAGTAGTATAGGCGGGGTTGTCGGCTATGGCTACACCTTC
CDR3aa: CASSIGGVVGYGYTF

d_gene: TRBD1
abundance: .
j_gene: TRBJ1-3
v_gene: TRBV7-8
CDR3nt: TGTGCCAGCAGCGCGGGACAGAACTCTGGAAACACCATATATTTT
CDR3aa: CASSAGQNSGNTIYF

d_gene: .
abundance: .
j_gene: TRBJ1-1
v_gene: TRBV6-2/TRBV6-3
CDR3nt: TGTGCCAGCAGCTCGTATGGGAGGAACACTGAAGCTTTCTTT
CDR3aa: CASSSYGRNTEAFF

d_gene: TRBD2
abundance: .
j_gene: TRBJ2-7
v_gene: TRBV6-1
CDR3nt: TGTGCCAGCAGTGGAGGACTAGCGGGCGTTACCTACGAGCAGTACTTC
CDR3aa: CASSGGLAGVTYEQYF

d_gene: TRBD2
abundance: .
j_gene: TRBJ2-3
v_gene: TRBV5-5
CDR3nt: TGTGCCAGCAGATCGGTCTCGGGAGGAGGGACAGATACGCAGTATTTT
CDR3aa: CASRSVSGGGTDTQYF

d_gene: .
abundance: .
j_gene: TRBJ2-2
v_gene: TRBV19
CDR3nt: TGTGCCACCATCGGGAGGGACAGGGTCGGCGGGGAGCTGTTTTTT
CDR3aa: CATIGRDRVGGELFF

d_gene: TRBD1
abundance: .
j_gene: TRBJ2-7
v_gene: TRBV6-1
CDR3nt: TGTGCCAGCAGTGACCCCGGGACAGGGAACTACGAGCAGTACTTC
CDR3aa: CASSDPGTGNYEQYF

d_gene: .
abundance: .
j_gene: TRBJ1-1
v_gene: TRBV11-2
CDR3nt: TGTGCCAGCCGGGGGGAGGGGGACACTGAAGCTTTCTTT
CDR3aa: CASRGEGDTEAFF

d_gene: .
abundance: .
j_gene: TRBJ1-5
v_gene: TRBV7-8
CDR3nt: TGTGCCAGCAGCTTCGACCGCGAGCGGCCCCAGCATTTT
CDR3aa: CASSFDRERPQHF

d_gene: TRBD2
abundance: .
j_gene: TRBJ2-2
v_gene: TRBV5-1
CDR3nt: TGCGCCAGCAGCTTGGAACTAGCGGGAGTTCGAGGCAGCGGGGAGCTGTTTTTT
CDR3aa: CASSLELAGVRGSGELFF

d_gene: .
abundance: .
j_gene: TRBJ1-1
v_gene: TRBV12-3/TRBV12-4
CDR3nt: TGTGCCAGCAGCTCGACAGAGAACACTGAAGCTTTCTTT
CDR3aa: CASSSTENTEAFF

d_gene: .
abundance: .
j_gene: TRBJ2-3
v_gene: TRBV5-8
CDR3nt: TGTGCCAGCACCATACAGACCCTCACAGATACGCAGTATTTT
CDR3aa: CASTIQTLTDTQYF

d_gene: .
abundance: .
j_gene: TRBJ1-2
v_gene: TRBV18
CDR3nt: TGTGCCAGCTCACAGCCATATAACTATGGCTACACCTTC
CDR3aa: CASSQPYNYGYTF

d_gene: TRBD1
abundance: .
j_gene: TRBJ2-5
v_gene: TRBV6-5
CDR3nt: TGTGCCAGCAGTTCGGACAGGGACCCGCGAGAGACCCAGTACTTC
CDR3aa: CASSSDRDPRETQYF

d_gene: TRBD1
abundance: .
j_gene: TRBJ1-2
v_gene: TRBV18
CDR3nt: TGTGCCAGCTCACCATTAGGGACAGGGTCTAACTATGGCTACACCTTC
CDR3aa: CASSPLGTGSNYGYTF

d_gene: TRBD1
abundance: .
j_gene: TRBJ2-7
v_gene: TRBV27
CDR3nt: TGTGCCAGCAGTCCCCGGGGACAGGGCTACTACGAGCAGTACTTC
CDR3aa: CASSPRGQGYYEQYF

d_gene: TRBD1
abundance: .
j_gene: TRBJ2-7
v_gene: TRBV27
CDR3nt: TGTGCCAGCAGTTCCGGGACAGGGGGAAACTCCTACGAGCAGTACTTC
CDR3aa: CASSSGTGGNSYEQYF

d_gene: .
abundance: .
j_gene: TRBJ2-1
v_gene: TRBV19
CDR3nt: TGTGCCAGTAGGGACAGAGGGAAAGTCTACAATGAGCAGTTCTTC
CDR3aa: CASRDRGKVYNEQFF

d_gene: .
abundance: .
j_gene: TRBJ1-2
v_gene: TRBV28
CDR3nt: TGTGCCAGCAGTGTTCCAGGGTATGGCTACACCTTC
CDR3aa: CASSVPGYGYTF

d_gene: .
abundance: .
j_gene: TRBJ2-7
v_gene: TRBV7-2
CDR3nt: TGTGCCAGCAGCTTTCAACTTTACGCCGAGCAGTACTTC
CDR3aa: CASSFQLYAEQYF

d_gene: TRBD2
abundance: .
j_gene: TRBJ2-3
v_gene: TRBV14
CDR3nt: TGTGCCAGCAGCGAAGCCCAGGGACTAGCGGGAGTGACAGATACGCAGTATTTT
CDR3aa: CASSEAQGLAGVTDTQYF

d_gene: TRBD2
abundance: .
j_gene: TRBJ2-5
v_gene: TRBV3-1/TRBV3-2
CDR3nt: TGTGCCAGCAGCCCCATCTTAGGACTAGCGGGAGGATCAGAGACCCAGTACTTC
CDR3aa: CASSPILGLAGGSETQYF

d_gene: .
abundance: .
j_gene: TRBJ1-5
v_gene: TRBV2
CDR3nt: TGTGCCAGCAGTGAGGGCAGAAATAGCAATCAGCCCCAGCATTTT
CDR3aa: CASSEGRNSNQPQHF

d_gene: .
abundance: .
j_gene: TRBJ1-6
v_gene: TRBV6-1
CDR3nt: TGTGCCAGCAGTGCAGGGTGGGAAACCTATAATTCACCCCTCCACTTT
CDR3aa: CASSAGWETYNSPLHF

d_gene: TRBD1
abundance: .
j_gene: TRBJ2-5
v_gene: TRBV19
CDR3nt: TGTGCCAGTAGTATAGTGGGCAGGGGGCCGATCCAAGAGACCCAGTACTTC
CDR3aa: CASSIVGRGPIQETQYF

d_gene: .
abundance: .
j_gene: TRBJ1-5
v_gene: TRBV18
CDR3nt: TGTGCCAGCTCAGGGGGCGGGTATCAGCCCCAGCATTTT
CDR3aa: CASSGGGYQPQHF

d_gene: .
abundance: once
j_gene: TRBJ1-5
v_gene: TRBV11-2
CDR3nt: TGTGCCAGCAGCTTAGGTGAGGGAAATCAGCCCCAGCATTTT
CDR3aa: CASSLGEGNQPQHF

d_gene: TRBD2
abundance: .
j_gene: TRBJ2-1
v_gene: TRBV29-1
CDR3nt: TGCAGCCTGATGCTAGCGGGAGAACCGAGCTCCTACAATGAGCAGTTCTTC
CDR3aa: CSLMLAGEPSSYNEQFF

d_gene: TRBD2
abundance: .
j_gene: TRBJ2-3
v_gene: TRBV7-2
CDR3nt: TGTGCCAGCAGCTTAAGTAGCGGGAGAGATACGCAGTATTTT
CDR3aa: CASSLSSGRDTQYF

d_gene: TRBD2
abundance: .
j_gene: TRBJ2-5
v_gene: TRBV7-9
CDR3nt: TGTGCCAGCAGCTTAGGATCTGCGGGAGGGGTCCAAGAGACCCAGTACTTC
CDR3aa: CASSLGSAGGVQETQYF

d_gene: .
abundance: .
j_gene: TRBJ1-6
v_gene: TRBV28
CDR3nt: TGTGCCAGCAGTTTAGTGACAGGAAATTCACCCCTCCACTTT
CDR3aa: CASSLVTGNSPLHF

d_gene: TRBD1
abundance: medium-sized
j_gene: TRBJ2-5
v_gene: TRBV10-3
CDR3nt: TGTGCCATCAGTGAGTACGGGACAGTTCAAGAGACCCAGTACTTC
CDR3aa: CAISEYGTVQETQYF

d_gene: .
abundance: .
j_gene: TRBJ2-7
v_gene: TRBV28
CDR3nt: TGTGCCAGCAGTTTAACAGGGTTAGGGTACGAGCAGTACTTC
CDR3aa: CASSLTGLGYEQYF

d_gene: TRBD1
abundance: few
j_gene: TRBJ1-2
v_gene: TRBV11-1
CDR3nt: TGTGCCAGCAGCTTATCCGGGACAGGGACCGGCTACACCTTC
CDR3aa: CASSLSGTGTGYTF

d_gene: .
abundance: .
j_gene: TRBJ2-2
v_gene: TRBV21-1
CDR3nt: TGTGCCAGCAGCAAAGGGGAGACAGGGACCCACCTGGGACACACCGGGGAGCTGTTTTTT
CDR3aa: CASSKGETGTHLGHTGELFF

d_gene: TRBD1
abundance: .
j_gene: TRBJ1-3
v_gene: TRBV6-5
CDR3nt: TGTGCCAGCACCTGGGACAGAGCCGGAAACACCATATATTTT
CDR3aa: CASTWDRAGNTIYF

d_gene: .
abundance: .
j_gene: TRBJ2-5
v_gene: TRBV20-1
CDR3nt: TGCAGTGCTAGTGACTCGCGGGGGCGGGAGACCCAGTACTTC
CDR3aa: CSASDSRGRETQYF

d_gene: .
abundance: once
j_gene: TRBJ1-2
v_gene: TRBV4-1
CDR3nt: TGCGCCAGCAGCCAAGATCGCGAGAAGTTGGTGTTC
CDR3aa: CASSQDREKLVF

d_gene: .
abundance: .
j_gene: TRBJ1-3
v_gene: TRBV7-9
CDR3nt: TGTGCCAGCAGCTTCGAGGACACCATATATTTT
CDR3aa: CASSFEDTIYF

d_gene: TRBD2
abundance: .
j_gene: TRBJ2-1
v_gene: TRBV28
CDR3nt: TGTGCCAGCAGTAATAGCGGGAGGTCTCGGGGAGAGCAGTTCTTC
CDR3aa: CASSNSGRSRGEQFF

d_gene: .
abundance: .
j_gene: TRBJ2-1
v_gene: TRBV15
CDR3nt: TGTGCCACCAGCATCCCGACGGTCCGGGGCTCCTACAATGAGCAGTTCTTC
CDR3aa: CATSIPTVRGSYNEQFF

d_gene: TRBD1
abundance: .
j_gene: TRBJ1-5
v_gene: TRBV28
CDR3nt: TGTGCCAGCAGTCCCGGACAGGGGCAGCCCCAGCATTTT
CDR3aa: CASSPGQGQPQHF